One sample yielded the 27 T cell receptor beta chains listed below, sequenced in a study of Graves' ophthalmopathy and Graves' hyperthyroidism. Investigators amplified TCR beta CDR3 regions from RNA transcripts. HTBI primers were used in a first-round RT-PCR, which preceded a second-round multiplex PCR. Via MiXCR, TCRdb re-called the multiplex PCR reads, giving one row per CDR3 protein. The sample contains approximately 700,000 distinct CDR3 sequences, about 44% of which appear only once. Sequencing input: peripheral blood. The receptors were sampled from an adult man with Graves' ophthalmopathy.

This clonotype was seen a few times. V usage is TRBV10-3 and J usage is TRBJ2-7; 9 nucleotides agree with TRBD1. V dropped 10 bases and J dropped 6; count of bases not matched to a gene: 19. CDR3 length: 16 amino acids. Looked up from germline, CDR1 is ENHRY and CDR2 is SYGVKD. CDR3: CASTTPGQGLTGEQYF. The CDR3 DNA reads as TGTGCCAGCACCACACCGGGACAGGGTTTAACAGGCGAGCAGTACTTC.

There are many counts of this clonotype. This chain links TRBV7-2 with TRBJ2-5; D remains ambiguous. The CDR3 loop spans 11 amino acids. Trimming shortened V by 2 bases and J by 7 bases, and 5 bases separated the two germline ends. CDR1 is SGHTA, CDR2 FQGNSA, per germline. The CDR3 bases are TGTGCCAGCAGCTTATCCGGGACCCAGTACTTC. Amino acids: CASSLSGTQYF.

As regards this clonotype: Since a much larger clone is just one base distant, this may be a read error. The chain uses TRBV11-1 and TRBJ2-7; no reliable D call. The CDR3 is made up of 13 amino acids. Germline V gives CDR1 SGHAT, CDR2 FQDESV (reference sequence). DNA for the CDR3: TGTGCCAGCGGCTTTCGTAACGGCTACGAGCAGTACTTC. Protein product: CASGFRNGYEQYF.

The chain carries TRBV28 and TRBJ1-2; D not resolved. The CDR3 runs 13 residues. The V gene's germline CDR1 is MDHEN and CDR2 SYDVKM. Trimming cost V 7 bases and J 4 bases, with 13 bases left between them. Here the CDR3 reads CASMRERSYGYTF. CDR3 in DNA: TGTGCCAGCATGAGGGAACGAAGCTATGGCTACACCTTC.

This clonotype showed up many times. The CDR3 coding sequence is TGTGCCAGCGACACAGGGAATTGGAATTCACCCCTCCACTTT. Its translation is CASDTGNWNSPLHF. V usage is TRBV25-1 and J usage is TRBJ1-6, with D possibly matching TRBD1 (6 bases). This CDR3 is 14 amino acids long. Germline V gives CDR1 MGHDK, CDR2 SYGVNS. V was trimmed by 8 bases and J by 7 bases, leaving 15 bases between them.

The chain carries TRBV7-9 and TRBJ1-4; D not certain. CDR3 size: 15 residues. Germline CDR1 SEHNR, CDR2 FQNEAQ (reference sequence). The V gene lost 0 bases and the J gene lost 6 bases, with 11 bases spanning the gap. The DNA of the CDR3 is TGTGCCAGCAGCTTAGCATTCGTGCAGGATGAAAAACTGTTTTTT. It yields the protein CASSLAFVQDEKLFF.

The V gene is TRBV29-1, the J gene TRBJ2-5; TRBD2 is a possible D gene (6 bases). With 1 base removed from V and 5 bases from J, the gap between germline ends came to 17 bases. Germline V gene sequence: CDR1 SQVTM, CDR2 ANQGSEA. This CDR3 contains 15 residues. The CDR3 coding sequence is TGCAGCGTTGAAGTCACAGGCGGAGGGTCGGAGACCCAGTACTTC. Its translation is CSVEVTGGGSETQYF.

Regarding this clonotype: The CDR3 ends on some other residue instead of the conserved phenylalanine or tryptophan, so this is likely a read error. CDR3 residues: CASSWAGSSYEQYL. The CDR3 DNA is TGTGCCAGCAGTTGGGCAGGATCCTCCTACGAGCAGTACCTC. The chain has TRBV7-9 and TRBJ2-7; D unresolved. CDR3 length equals 14 residues. The V end was cut by 6 bases, the J end by 0 bases, with 12 bases between. Germline CDR1 is SEHNR and CDR2 is FQNEAQ (reference sequence).

This clonotype came up a few times. The chain combines TRBV6-1 with TRBJ1-4, with a weak D call TRBD1 (5 bases). Trimming removed 5 bases at V and 7 bases at J, with 20 bases between. There are 16 residues in the CDR3. Germline-derived CDR1 and CDR2 are MNHNS and SASEGT. CDR3 sequence (DNA): TGTGCCAGCAGTACCGGGACCTCCGCAGTGGGTGAAAAACTGTTTTTT. This codes for CASSTGTSAVGEKLFF.

The gene calls are TRBV25-1 and TRBJ2-2, with TRBD2 identical over 7 bases. The CDR3 is made up of 14 amino acids. The V segment lost 7 bases and the J segment 2 bases; nucleotides outside the gene matches: 4. CDR1 is MGHDK and CDR2 is SYGVNS in the germline V gene. This CDR3 is CASILAGNTGELFF. The DNA of the CDR3 is TGTGCCAGCATCTTAGCGGGTAACACCGGGGAGCTGTTTTTT.

The V call is TRBV7-9, the J call TRBJ1-1; D unresolved. This CDR3 has 15 residues. The V end lost 5 bases, the J end lost 6 bases, and 19 bases lay between the germline ends. The germline gives CDR1 SEHNR, CDR2 FQNEAQ (reference sequence). The CDR3 loop reads CASSLFTGEIAEAFF. The CDR3 DNA follows: TGTGCCAGCAGCCTCTTCACCGGGGAGATCGCTGAAGCTTTCTTT.

J is TRBJ2-7 and V is TRBV7-9, with D maybe TRBD1 (5 bases). CDR3 length equals 15 residues. CDR1 and CDR2 (germline): SEHNR, FQNEAQ (reference sequence). V was cut by 1 base and J by 4 bases, with 14 bases left in between. The CDR3 bases are TGTGCCAGCAGCTTAGAAACTACAGGAGAGTACGAGCAGTACTTC. Translated, it gives CASSLETTGEYEQYF. The whole variable domain, remainder taken from reference TRBV7-9 and TRBJ2-7, is DTGVSQNPRHKITKRGQNVTFRCDPISEHNRLYWYRQTLGQGPEFLTYFQNEAQLEKSRLLSDRFSAERPKGSFSTLEIQRTEQGDSAMYLCASSLETTGEYEQYFGPGTRLTVT.

Remarks on this clonotype: With a much larger clone just one base away, this may be a read error. The chain is built from TRBV25-1 and TRBJ1-4; no reliable D call. The V gene lost 6 bases and the J gene lost 7 bases, with 12 bases spanning the gap. The CDR3 loop spans 13 amino acids. Germline CDR1 is MGHDK and CDR2 is SYGVNS. Here the CDR3 reads CASSQALGEKLFF. DNA for the CDR3: TGTGCCAGCAGCCAGGCCTTGGGTGAAAAACTGTTTTTT.

The CDR3 loop reads CASSIGTSGVSTGELFF. The CDR3 DNA reads TGTGCCAGTAGTATCGGGACTAGCGGGGTTTCGACCGGGGAGCTGTTTTTT. The chain recombines TRBV25-1 with TRBJ2-2, with TRBD2 matching over 13 bases. The V segment lost 9 bases and the J segment 5 bases; nucleotides outside the gene matches: 12. The V gene's germline CDR1 is MGHDK and CDR2 SYGVNS. The CDR3 totals 17 residues.

This chain links TRBV7-9 with TRBJ1-1; weak D call: TRBD1 (5 bases). The CDR3 runs 14 residues. Germline CDR1 and CDR2: SEHNR and FQNEAQ (reference sequence). The V gene lost 5 bases and the J gene lost 3 bases, with 13 bases spanning the gap. CDR3 protein: CASSRGGTHTEAFF. DNA of the CDR3: TGTGCCAGCAGCCGGGGGGGGACCCACACTGAAGCTTTCTTT.

The genes are TRBV2 and TRBJ1-2; the D is unclear. The germline gives CDR1 SNHLY, CDR2 FYNNEI. The CDR3 sequence is 14 residues long. Trimming left V 4 bases short and J 5 bases short, with 14 bases between. The CDR3: CASSAGRSTYGYTF. CDR3 bases: TGTGCCAGCAGTGCGGGCAGGTCCACGTATGGCTACACCTTC.

This clonotype was seen many times. The chain employs TRBV10-2 and TRBJ1-5; TRBD1 matches at 9 bases. The germline V gene has CDR1 WSHSY and CDR2 SAAADI. Trimming at V came to 4 bases and at J to 1 base, leaving 8 bases not matched to a gene. This CDR3 spans 17 amino acids. CDR3 DNA: TGCGCCAGCAGTGGGGGAAGACAGGGGGGCAGCAATCAGCCCCAGCATTTT. Encoded protein: CASSGGRQGGSNQPQHF.

This clonotype was seen repeatedly, ten times or more. V is TRBV28 and J is TRBJ1-4, with TRBD1 as a possible D gene (5 bases). Germline V CDR1 and CDR2: MDHEN, SYDVKM. The length of the CDR3 is 13 residues. V dropped 5 bases and J dropped 7 bases, with 11 bases sitting between them. CDR3 sequence (DNA): TGTGCCAGCAGTCTTCCAGGGCGTGAAAAACTGTTTTTT. Residues: CASSLPGREKLFF.

The chain has TRBV7-3 and TRBJ1-2; tentatively, D is TRBD1 (5 bases). Germline-derived CDR1 and CDR2 are SGHTA and FQGTGA. V shed 3 bases and J shed 2 bases, with 10 bases lying between them. The CDR3 loop spans 14 amino acids. CDR3 residues: CASSFGRQNYGYTF. DNA of the CDR3: TGTGCCAGCAGCTTTGGCAGACAGAACTATGGCTACACCTTC.

The chain recombines TRBV20-1 with TRBJ1-1, with D tentatively TRBD1 (5 bases). Germline V gene sequence: CDR1 DFQATT, CDR2 SNEGSKA (reference sequence). Trimming stripped 4 bases from V and 2 bases from J, with 11 bases between. The CDR3 has 13 amino acids. In DNA, the CDR3 is TGCAGTGCTACCGACGGGGCTAACACTGAAGCTTTCTTT. It translates to CSATDGANTEAFF.

The chain carries TRBV10-3 and TRBJ2-7; D is possibly TRBD1 or TRBD2 (5 bases each). V was shortened by 10 bases and J by 1 base, with 14 bases between the two germline ends. Germline V gene data show CDR1 as ENHRY and CDR2 as SYGVKD. The length of the CDR3 is 13 residues. The CDR3 reads CASQNGGSYEQYF. The CDR3, as DNA: TGTGCCAGCCAGAATGGGGGTTCCTACGAGCAGTACTTC.

This clonotype turned up a few times. The CDR3 spells CSARVVQTFNYGYTF. The CDR3 DNA follows: TGCAGTGCTAGAGTGGTACAGACATTTAACTATGGCTACACCTTC. The chain is built from TRBV20-1 and TRBJ1-2; the D is unclear. This CDR3 comprises 15 residues. The germline CDR1 and CDR2 sequences are DFQATT and SNEGSKA (reference sequence). V was cut by 1 base and J by 1 base, with 13 bases left in between.

This clonotype was observed at least ten times. V gene TRBV24-1 combines with J gene TRBJ1-6; no clear D. V was pared by 3 bases and J by 13 bases, with 15 bases between. Per germline, CDR1 KGHDR and CDR2 SFDVKD. This CDR3 region has 14 residues. DNA of the CDR3: TGTGCCACCAGTGATGGAGGCGTTACGTCGCCCCTCCACTTT. Translating it yields CATSDGGVTSPLHF.

The chain joins TRBV5-6 to TRBJ2-5; 7 nucleotides agree with TRBD2. The CDR3 has 14 residues. The V gene end was trimmed by 3 bases and the J gene end by 2 bases; junction bases not matched to a gene: 4. Germline CDR1 SGHDT, CDR2 YYEEEE. The CDR3 DNA reads as TGTGCCAGCAGCTCGGGAGGCGCACAAGAGACCCAGTACTTC. Translating gives CASSSGGAQETQYF.

This clonotype occurred many times. The rearrangement links TRBV9 to TRBJ2-5, with D maybe TRBD1 (7 bases). The CDR3 has 14 amino acids. The germline V gene encodes CDR1 SGDLS and CDR2 YYNGEE. V shed 2 bases and J shed 4 bases, with 12 bases lying between them. For the CDR3, the DNA is TGTGCCAGCAGCGTCGGGACAGCGGGAGAGACCCAGTACTTC. Translated: CASSVGTAGETQYF.

This clonotype occurred once. The CDR3 reads CSLGTGFGTDTQYF. The CDR3 DNA follows: TGCAGCTTGGGAACAGGGTTCGGCACAGATACGCAGTATTTT. J is TRBJ2-3 and V is TRBV29-1; D is perhaps TRBD1 (6 bases). Trimming removed 8 bases at V and 1 base at J, with 16 bases between. This CDR3 spans 14 amino acids. Germline lookup yields CDR1 SQVTM and CDR2 ANQGSEA.

The gene calls are TRBV12-3 or TRBV12-4 and TRBJ1-5; 8 nucleotides align to TRBD1. V lost 6 bases to trimming and J lost 5 bases; unmatched junction nucleotides: 12. The CDR3 is 16 residues long. CDR3 DNA: TGTGCCAGCAGAAGAGGACAGGGAAGTGGTGATCAGCCCCAGCATTTT. It specifies CASRRGQGSGDQPQHF.